A single sample gave rise to the 28 T cell receptor beta chains below, sequenced in a study of cytomegalovirus exposure and HLA in healthy donors. PCR amplification relied on 60 Vbeta primers (plus 13 Jbeta primers). Assay used: immunoSEQ multiplex PCR; TCRdb lists only in-frame clones, some missing. Counted here are under 130,000 clones, roughly 79% occurring once; the ten biggest clones make up under 1.5%. The sequenced material came from PBMCs. All receptors derive from a man in his forties in good health and CMV-seronegative.

This clone was counted between two and nine times. This chain connects TRBV7-9 to TRBJ1-2; D not resolved. The CDR3 has 13 amino acids. Germline loops: CDR1 SEHNR, CDR2 FQNEAQ (reference sequence). Trimming left V 5 bases short and J 4 bases short, with 11 bases between. CDR3 nucleotide sequence: TGTGCCAGCAGCCTTACGTCAGTCTATGGCTACACCTTC. It translates to CASSLTSVYGYTF.

The chain carries TRBV9 and TRBJ2-2, with a tentative D call TRBD2 (6 bases). The CDR3 covers 14 residues. CDR1 is SGDLS, CDR2 YYNGEE, per germline. V lost 4 bases, J lost 10 bases, and 17 bases lay in between. The CDR3 sequence: CASSPAGVKTELFF. The DNA of the CDR3 is TGTGCCAGCAGCCCAGCGGGCGTAAAGACGGAGCTGTTTTTT.

In this sample, this clone turned up a few times. The chain combines TRBV5-1 with TRBJ2-3; 8 positions match TRBD2. CDR3 length: 15 amino acids. CDR1 and CDR2 (germline): SGHRS, YFSETQ. V gave up 6 bases and J gave up 2 bases; unmatched junction bases: 8. The CDR3 loop reads CASISAGDPTDTQYF. CDR3 coding DNA: TGCGCCAGCATCTCAGCGGGAGACCCCACAGATACGCAGTATTTT.

This sequence joins TRBV10-2 and TRBJ2-7, with 11 bases lining up with TRBD1. The CDR3 has 15 residues. Unmatched junction bases numbered 1, after V lost 0 bases and J lost 3 bases. In germline, CDR1 is WSHSY, CDR2 SAAADI. Here the CDR3 reads CASSESGTGGYEQYF. For the CDR3, the DNA is TGCGCCAGCAGTGAGTCGGGGACAGGGGGCTACGAGCAGTACTTC.

This clone was counted only a few times. The chain recombines TRBV5-6 with TRBJ1-1; D is uncertain. This CDR3 has 13 residues. CDR1 SGHDT and CDR2 YYEEEE come from the germline V gene. V was clipped by 4 bases and J by 7 bases, with 14 bases between them. CDR3: CASSPGAIREAFF. The CDR3 bases are TGTGCCAGCAGCCCAGGCGCTATCCGTGAAGCTTTCTTT.

About this clone: One end of the junction varies from germline; a read error may be responsible. The chain is built from TRBV11-2 and TRBJ1-2, with 9 bases aligning to TRBD1. Germline V gene lookup returns CDR1 SGHAT and CDR2 FQNNGV. The CDR3 covers 14 residues. The CDR3 here is CASSRTGGRYGHTF. The CDR3, as DNA: TGTGCCAGCAGCCGTACAGGGGGCCGGTATGGCCACACCTTC.

This clone was observed once. The chain couples TRBV6-5 to TRBJ1-5, with TRBD1 matching over 7 bases. With 6 bases clipped from V and 6 bases from J, the junction kept 5 bases outside the gene matches. Germline lookup yields CDR1 MNHEY and CDR2 SVGAGI. The CDR3 is 13 amino acids. CDR3: CASSNDRVQPQHF. CDR3 in DNA: TGTGCCAGCAGCAACGACAGGGTTCAGCCCCAGCATTTT.

This clone was counted ten times or more. The V gene is TRBV7-8, the J gene TRBJ2-5; TRBD2 agrees at 10 bases. The CDR3 consists of 18 residues. Germline loops: CDR1 SGHVS, CDR2 FQNEAQ. V lost 2 bases, J lost 3 bases, and 12 bases stayed unmatched. The CDR3 region has the DNA TGTGCCAGCAGCTTACGGGTCCCGATAGCGGGAGGTGAAGAGACCCAGTACTTC. The encoded protein is CASSLRVPIAGGEETQYF.

This chain joins TRBV5-4 and TRBJ1-3; 8 bases fit TRBD1. The germline gives CDR1 SGHNT, CDR2 YYREEE (reference sequence). J gave up 3 bases and V 0 bases, and 5 bases lay outside the gene matches. CDR3 length: 16 amino acids. Here the CDR3 DNA reads TGTGCCAGCAGCTTGGGCCCCGGGACAGGTGGAAACACCATATATTTT. This codes for CASSLGPGTGGNTIYF.

This clone has a handful of counts. V and J are TRBV2 and TRBJ2-5, with 9 positions matching TRBD2. This CDR3 is built from 13 residues. CDR1 and CDR2 from the germline V gene are SNHLY and FYNNEI. After removal of 8 bases from V and 1 base from J, the junction contained 2 bases not matched to a gene. The CDR3 here is CASAGGLQETQYF. As DNA, the CDR3 is TGTGCCAGCGCGGGAGGGCTCCAAGAGACCCAGTACTTC. Full variable domain (missing parts from reference TRBV2 and TRBJ2-5): EPEVTQTPSHQVTQMGQEVILRCVPISNHLYFYWYRQILGQKVEFLVSFYNNEISEKSEIFDDQFSVERPDGSNFTLKIRSTKLEDSAMYFCASAGGLQETQYFGPGTRLLVL.

This clone was picked up a small number of times. V usage is TRBV5-1 and J usage is TRBJ2-3; D is unclear. This CDR3 is 12 amino acids long. V was cut by 4 bases and J by 6 bases, with 9 bases left in between. Germline CDR1 is SGHRS and CDR2 is YFSETQ. CDR3 DNA: TGCGCCAGCAGCGCACTTCGGGATACGCAGTATTTT. Translation gives CASSALRDTQYF.

This chain uses TRBV5-4 with TRBJ1-2; a possible D gene is TRBD1 (6 bases). Trimming pared 5 bases from V and 2 bases from J, leaving 16 bases between. Looked up from germline, CDR1 is SGHNT and CDR2 is YYREEE (reference sequence). The CDR3 is 15 amino acids. The CDR3, as DNA: TGTGCCAGCAGTTATGGGGGGGCTCAGAACTATGGCTACACCTTC. The encoded protein is CASSYGGAQNYGYTF. Together with reference TRBV5-4 and TRBJ1-2, the CDR3 gives the full variable domain: ETGVTQSPTHLIKTRGQQVTLRCSSQSGHNTVSWYQQALGQGPQFIFQYYREEENGRGNFPPRFSGLQFPNYSSELNVNALELDDSALYLCASSYGGAQNYGYTFGSGTRLTVV.

This chain joins TRBV7-8 and TRBJ2-3, with TRBD2 matching over 11 bases. There are 17 residues in the CDR3. Germline assignment: CDR1 SGHVS and CDR2 FQNEAQ. Unmatched junction bases numbered 11, after V lost 5 bases and J lost 4 bases. The CDR3 loop reads CASSVRSGRALADTQYF. In nucleotides, the CDR3 is TGTGCCAGCAGCGTGCGTAGCGGGAGGGCCCTCGCAGATACGCAGTATTTT.

V and J are TRBV5-6 and TRBJ1-1; a possible D gene is TRBD1 (6 bases). Trimming took 3 bases from V and 0 from J, leaving 9 bases between them. This CDR3 spans 14 amino acids. Germline V lookup: CDR1 SGHDT, CDR2 YYEEEE. The CDR3, as DNA: TGTGCCAGCAGCTCCCCAGGGGTGAACACTGAAGCTTTCTTT. It translates to CASSSPGVNTEAFF. The full variable domain, completed using reference TRBV5-6 and TRBJ1-1, is DAGVTQSPTHLIKTRGQQVTLRCSPKSGHDTVSWYQQALGQGPQFIFQYYEEEERQRGNFPDRFSGHQFPNYSSELNVNALLLGDSALYLCASSSPGVNTEAFFGQGTRLTVV.

The chain couples TRBV7-9 to TRBJ1-4; 9 bases match TRBD1. Germline V gene sequence: CDR1 SEHNR, CDR2 FQNEAQ (reference sequence). This CDR3 comprises 14 residues. The V segment lost 7 bases and the J segment 6 bases; nucleotides outside the gene matches: 6. The CDR3 sequence: CASNTGGWYEKLFF. CDR3 bases: TGTGCCAGCAACACAGGGGGCTGGTATGAAAAACTGTTTTTT.

The chain uses TRBV5-1 and TRBJ2-7, with D possibly matching TRBD2 (6 bases). CDR1 and CDR2 from the germline V gene are SGHRS and YFSETQ. V was clipped by 1 base and J by 4 bases, with 12 bases between them. The CDR3 contains 14 residues. CDR3 loop: CASSLFAGPYEQYF. The CDR3 region has the DNA TGCGCCAGCAGCTTGTTCGCGGGGCCTTACGAGCAGTACTTC.

This chain links TRBV30 with TRBJ1-1; TRBD1 matches 9 bases. The CDR3 sequence is 16 residues long. Germline CDR1 is GTSNPN and CDR2 is SVGIG (reference sequence). V was clipped by 4 bases and J by 1 base; unmatched bases: 10. The CDR3 region has the DNA TGTGCCTGGAAGGGACAGGGTTTATATCGGAACACTGAAGCTTTCTTT. Residues: CAWKGQGLYRNTEAFF. Drawing the rest from reference TRBV30 and TRBJ1-1, the complete variable domain is SQTIHQWPATLVQPVGSPLSLECTVEGTSNPNLYWYRQAAGRGLQLLFYSVGIGQISSEVPQNLSASRPQDRQFILSSKKLLLSDSGFYLCAWKGQGLYRNTEAFFGQGTRLTVV.

This clone was detected only once. This chain uses TRBV5-1 with TRBJ2-5; 8 bases map to TRBD1. Losses at the gene ends were 3 bases for V and 4 bases for J; bases not matched to a gene: 11. The CDR3 has 16 residues. The germline gives CDR1 SGHRS, CDR2 YFSETQ. Here the CDR3 reads CASSSRGTGWGETQYF. CDR3 DNA sequence: TGCGCCAGCAGCTCCCGCGGGACAGGCTGGGGAGAGACCCAGTACTTC. Looking up the rest from reference TRBV5-1 and TRBJ2-5 gives the full variable domain: KAGVTQTPRYLIKTRGQQVTLSCSPISGHRSVSWYQQTPGQGLQFLFEYFSETQRNKGNFPGRFSGRQFSNSRSEMNVSTLELGDSALYLCASSSRGTGWGETQYFGPGTRLLVL.

The table lists this clone with a few counts. The chain is built from TRBV5-4 and TRBJ2-7; 9 bases are a match to TRBD1. The CDR3 covers 16 residues. Trimming took 4 bases from V and 5 from J; bases not matched to a gene: 13. Germline CDR1 SGHNT, CDR2 YYREEE (reference sequence). The CDR3 DNA reads as TGTGCCAGCAGCCCACAAGGGCCGGGACAGGGCCACGAGCAGTACTTC. This translates into CASSPQGPGQGHEQYF. The full variable domain, with the rest looked up from reference TRBV5-4 and TRBJ2-7, is ETGVTQSPTHLIKTRGQQVTLRCSSQSGHNTVSWYQQALGQGPQFIFQYYREEENGRGNFPPRFSGLQFPNYSSELNVNALELDDSALYLCASSPQGPGQGHEQYFGPGTRLTVT.

The chain is built from TRBV2 and TRBJ1-5; D is unclear. Trimming left V 8 bases short and J 7 bases short, with 15 bases between. The CDR3 runs 13 residues. Germline V lookup: CDR1 SNHLY, CDR2 FYNNEI. CDR3 in DNA: TGTGCCAGCTTCCGGGAGATGGGGCAGCCCCAGCATTTT. Translating gives CASFREMGQPQHF.

This clone was recorded a few times. V and J are TRBV19 and TRBJ1-1; TRBD1 agrees at 12 bases. Germline V gene data show CDR1 as LNHDA and CDR2 as SQIVND (reference sequence). The ends lost 10 bases at V and 1 base at J; junction bases unmatched: 7. The length of the CDR3 is 15 residues. CDR3 nucleotides: TGTGCCACTCGGGACAGGGGGCTTGGGAACACTGAAGCTTTCTTT. This codes for CATRDRGLGNTEAFF.

This chain links TRBV29-1 with TRBJ2-7; TRBD2 might be the D (5 bases). The length of the CDR3 is 13 residues. From germline, CDR1 is SQVTM and CDR2 ANQGSEA. V dropped 4 bases and J dropped 2 bases, with 12 bases sitting between them. The CDR3: CSVVPTTTYEQYF. CDR3 in DNA: TGCAGCGTTGTTCCGACTACAACCTACGAGCAGTACTTC.

The CDR3 DNA follows: TGTGCCAGCAGCTTTGGACAGTTCTCTGGAAACACCATATATTTT. Its protein product is CASSFGQFSGNTIYF. V gene TRBV7-2 combines with J gene TRBJ1-3; tentatively, D is TRBD1 (6 bases). CDR1 and CDR2 from the germline V gene are SGHTA and FQGNSA. Trimming took 3 bases from V and 0 from J, leaving 9 bases between them. The CDR3 is 15 amino acids.

The rearrangement joins TRBV28 to TRBJ1-1; a possible D gene is TRBD1 (6 bases). Germline lookup yields CDR1 MDHEN and CDR2 SYDVKM. Trimming stripped 6 bases from V and 6 bases from J, with 14 bases between. The CDR3 totals 13 residues. The CDR3 nucleotides read TGTGCCAGCAGCCAACCCCGGACAGCTGAAGCTTTCTTT. Translation gives CASSQPRTAEAFF.

This rearrangement joins TRBV27 to TRBJ1-2; D is unresolved. The CDR3 has 14 residues. Trimming removed 0 bases at V and 1 base at J, with 6 bases between. Germline CDR1 and CDR2: MNHEY and SMNVEV (reference sequence). The DNA of the CDR3 is TGTGCCAGCAGTTTATCGGCAGTTAACTATGGCTACACCTTC. This gives the protein CASSLSAVNYGYTF.

The chain couples TRBV6-6 to TRBJ2-1; 9 nucleotides match TRBD2. The germline V gene encodes CDR1 MNHNY and CDR2 SVGAGI (reference sequence). The CDR3 is 15 amino acids. The J segment lost 4 bases and the V segment lost 6 bases, leaving 7 bases of the junction unmatched. The CDR3 sequence is CASSPSGGSYNEQFF. For the CDR3, the DNA is TGTGCCAGCAGCCCCAGCGGGGGGTCTTACAATGAGCAGTTCTTC.

The chain employs TRBV4-2 and TRBJ2-6; 7 bases match TRBD1. This CDR3 has 18 residues. The V gene end was trimmed by 2 bases and the J gene end by 0 bases; junction bases not matched to a gene: 7. Germline V gives CDR1 LGHNA, CDR2 YNFKEQ. The CDR3: CASSQTGTDFSGANVLTF. The DNA for the CDR3 is TGTGCCAGCAGCCAAACCGGGACAGACTTCTCTGGGGCCAACGTCCTGACTTTC.

This chain links TRBV7-3 with TRBJ1-1, with D unclear. Looked up from germline, CDR1 is SGHTA and CDR2 is FQGTGA. The CDR3 spans 15 residues. V gave up 5 bases and J gave up 0 bases, with 13 bases separating them. CDR3 bases: TGTGCCAGCAGCGCCGGGGTCGGAATGAACACTGAAGCTTTCTTT. This codes for CASSAGVGMNTEAFF.